The sequence of this TCR beta chain was determined in a study of Ad26.COV2.S vaccination and SARS-CoV-2 variants (dated by TCRdb to the early 2020s). For the wider study: Donors in the vaccine arm were drawn from COV1001, a phase I-IIa trial of Ad26.COV2.S in healthy adults that was multicentre, randomized, double-blind and placebo-controlled. Dosing of Ad26.COV2.S was intramuscular, at either 5x10^10 or 1x10^11 viral particles, delivered as one shot or as two shots spaced 56 days apart. TCRbeta repertoire sequencing was used to assess the specificity and breadth of SARS-CoV-2-reactive T cell receptors after Ad26.COV2.S vaccination. The TCR-sequenced set comprised around 30 samples: around 20 Ad26.COV2.S vaccine recipients, 5 placebo recipients and 8 SARS-CoV-2 convalescent individuals. Trial participants were randomized into five groups of five, in which low-dose or high-dose Ad26.COV2.S was given once or twice, or placebo was given on both occasions. Investigators did not know the trial group allocation while performing experiments and assessing outcomes.

Looking up the germline V gene (reference sequence) yields CDR1 LNHDA and CDR2 SQIVND. Spanning cysteine to phenylalanine, the CDR3 consists of 14 amino acids. Just the 42-base CDR3 DNA is kept, in frame starting at base 1. V drops 3 bases and J drops 3 bases, leaving 9 bases in between. What the work shows at the level of the full study, not this receptor alone: The authors noted that the TCR breadth and depth analyses may have underestimated total T cell responses. Higher spike-specific TCR breadth was observed in Ad26.COV2.S recipients than in placebo recipients (P = 0.0014). Comparing responses between vaccine doses or regimens was not something the study was powered to do. Substantial breadth of spike-specific CD8+ and CD4+ T cell responses was reported after vaccination. Non-spike TCR breadth was comparable between vaccine and placebo recipients, consistent with the vaccine containing only spike.

The immunoSEQ Assay was used to sequence TCRbeta CDR3 regions. After extraction, genomic DNA underwent amplification by bias-controlled multiplex PCR, followed by high-throughput sequencing. The source study handled its data this way. Collapsing and filtering of sequences were performed to quantify the absolute abundance of each unique TCRbeta CDR3 region. Usable DNA was measured by amplifying reference genes present in all nucleated cells, and TCRbeta template counts were normalized to that usable DNA to estimate T cell fraction. Repertoire TCRs were annotated as SARS-CoV-2-specific by exact matching of V gene, CDR3 amino acid sequence and J gene to a known reactive TCR set. MIRA supplied the reference SARS-CoV-2 TCR set, which was filtered for enrichment in COVID-19-positive ImmuneCODE repertoires so that public or cross-reactive TCRs were removed. Drawing on the MIRA antigens, annotated TCRs were analysed further at the level of specific ORF or position within ORF. Depth was the summed frequency of annotated unique rearrangements, while breadth was defined as annotated unique rearrangements over total unique productive rearrangements. Group comparisons of TCR breadth used two-sided Wilcoxon rank-sum tests. TCRdb took over this immuneACCESS table, retaining in-frame rearrangements with V and J assigned. Such tables are incomplete; in checked studies, under half of the missing clones stem from an unresolved V gene, and the remainder is unexplained. The V and J calls and the clone size are those of that table, but D and trimming were determined from the DNA. The sample has 500,000 or so clones on record, 75% to 90% of them singletons. The ten top clones hold over 2.5% of the sample.

This sample's treatment or condition label indicates: some 19 received Ad26.COV2.S at low or high dose, single or two shots; 5 received placebo; per-sample allocation not given. For vaccine and placebo recipients, the sequenced repertoires came from samples collected on day 63 after the first injection. Cohort 1b enrolled 25 to 30 adults aged 18-55 years at a single site in Boston, USA, between 29 July and 7 August 2020. Ad26.COV2.S consisted of a replication-incompetent adenovirus type 26 vector by which a prefusion-stabilized SARS-CoV-2 spike protein from the original Wuhan strain was expressed. Regarding this clone: Its antigen is currently not known. No much larger clonotype is one base removed from it; base qualities were not supplied.

This chain joins TRBV19 to TRBJ2-1; perhaps TRBD2 is the D gene, with 5 bases matching. The origin of this receptor is a person aged 18-60 years who received the Ad26.COV2.S COVID-19 vaccine or a placebo. Material: peripheral blood, obtained in a trial of Ad26.COV2.S vaccine versus placebo. The DNA sequence is given as TGTGCCAGTAGTATCGGACTTCACTACAATGAGCAGTTCTTC. This yields the protein CASSIGLHYNEQFF.